This is a list of T cell receptor beta chains from one sample in a study of identical twins. TCRdb analysed the 5' RACE reads with MiXCR anew, one entry per CDR3 protein. The sample includes 540,000 or so distinct CDR3 sequences, 20% to 25% of them seen just once. In addition, the sample was reused for a study of yellow fever vaccine responses in identical twins.

Input material: CD4+ T cells sorted from blood. The source is a woman aged 18 to 35 in good health. CDR3s include the opening cysteine and the closing phenylalanine or tryptophan. Not every row has a clone size; where given, it reads once, few, many or a size class.

TRBV29-1	TRBJ2-1	-	CSVVGPGHNEQFF
TRBV6-1	TRBJ2-1	-	CASSNLAGGSNEQFF
TRBV7-3	TRBJ2-3	few	CASSQASGTSGRKIDTQYF
TRBV9	TRBJ1-6	-	CASSVDINSPLHF
TRBV12-3/TRBV12-4	TRBJ1-1	-	CASSSEGSRSTEAFF
TRBV14	TRBJ2-5	few	CASSQETRGGETQYF
TRBV7-9	TRBJ2-7	-	CASSVEQTYEQYF
TRBV20-1	TRBJ2-7	-	CSAPLGVYEQYF
TRBV5-1	TRBJ2-2	-	CASSLRALTNTGELFF
TRBV5-6	TRBJ2-5	few	CASSLVDLQETQYF
TRBV12-3/TRBV12-4	TRBJ1-1	-	CASRGPMNTEAFF
TRBV6-5	TRBJ2-7	few	CASSYELSSGSSSEQYF
TRBV7-8	TRBJ2-3	-	CASSFRQGISTDTQYF
TRBV4-2	TRBJ1-6	-	CASSQDQPLNTLHF
TRBV12-3/TRBV12-4	TRBJ2-1	-	CASNTGGRYPYNEQFF
TRBV10-3	TRBJ2-5	-	CAIRLGSQETQYF
TRBV20-1	TRBJ2-5	-	CSARDQTSQLAGGEETQYF
TRBV28	TRBJ2-5	-	CASSWSGAETQYF